This T cell receptor (beta chain) was found in a study of cytomegalovirus exposure and HLA in healthy donors. About the research overall: There were 350 to 400 genotyped donors. Of these, 81% fell in the genetic ancestry cluster associated with self-reported Caucasian donors.

Details on this clone: What it binds is unknown. Its ends do not fully match the called genes, so a read error is possible.

Researchers ran the PCR with 60 Vbeta and 13 Jbeta primers. TCRdb's table, derived via immunoSEQ multiplex PCR, lists solely in-frame clones and lacks some. The table has more than 95,000 clones, 65% to 80% seen once. Per germline, CDR1 SGHDN and CDR2 FVKESK. The CDR3 extends over 11 amino acids. Study-wide findings and caveats: A highly shared variant cluster was judged a likely technical artifact. The majority of TCR sequences were rare, yet some public TCRs appeared in many donors.

This clonotype originated in a woman in her 70s in good health and CMV-seropositive. The chain links TRBV14 to TRBJ2-5, with D uncertain. The material sequenced was PBMCs. This CDR3 is CASSKAEAQYF. Here the CDR3 DNA reads TGTGCCAGCAGCAAGGCAGAGGCCCAGTACTTC.